The present TCR beta chain was sequenced within a study of post-analysis software for immune sequencing data. Study-wide context: Disease trajectories encompassed relapsing-remitting, secondary progressive and progressive-relapsing multiple sclerosis.

With respect to this clonotype: Its target is not known. Sequence at one end of the junction differs from germline and may be a read error.

The CDR3 spans 15 residues. Germline lookup yields CDR1 SSHAT and CDR2 FNYEAQ (reference sequence). Study-level findings and limits: There were a few TRBV segments more frequent in patients than controls, and TRBV5-6, TRBV5-1 and TRBV20-1 were among them. Under the F measure, samples that were prepared in one batch clustered strongly together. Significantly lower normalized Chao1 diversity was found in patients with multiple sclerosis relative to controls.

TCR beta cDNA libraries had unique molecular identifiers. Out of about 0.95 to 10 million T cells, roughly 0.5 million cDNA molecules were generated. TCRdb recomputed calls from the PCR reads with MiXCR, one row per CDR3 protein. This table holds hundreds of thousands of distinct CDR3 sequences, 30% found once. V and J are TRBV7-7 and TRBJ2-2; TRBD1 or TRBD2 may be the D gene (5 bases each). Material: blood. The clonotype comes from a girl aged 5-17 years with multiple sclerosis. The CDR3 reads CASSPTDSGSGERFF. CDR3 nucleotides: TGTGCTAGCAGCCCTACCGACAGTGGGTCCGGGGAGCGGTTTTTT.